This T cell receptor (beta chain) was observed in a study of blood T cell repertoires in COVID-19. Measured with immunoSEQ multiplex PCR; TCRdb has only the in-frame clones, and not every one. Of some 97,000 clones in the sample, 90% were seen once. Looked up from germline, CDR1 is MNHNS and CDR2 is SASEGT. This CDR3 has 14 amino acids. The J segment lost 9 bases and the V segment lost 1 base, leaving 3 bases of the junction unmatched. The gene calls are TRBV6-1 and TRBJ1-6, with 7 bases that match TRBD1. Sequences were obtained from peripheral blood. This receptor was identified in a man between 60 and 75 years old with acute or convalescent COVID-19. DNA for the CDR3: TGTGCCAGCAGTGAAGGGACAGGCGGTTCACCCCTCCACTTT. Its protein product is CASSEGTGGSPLHF.